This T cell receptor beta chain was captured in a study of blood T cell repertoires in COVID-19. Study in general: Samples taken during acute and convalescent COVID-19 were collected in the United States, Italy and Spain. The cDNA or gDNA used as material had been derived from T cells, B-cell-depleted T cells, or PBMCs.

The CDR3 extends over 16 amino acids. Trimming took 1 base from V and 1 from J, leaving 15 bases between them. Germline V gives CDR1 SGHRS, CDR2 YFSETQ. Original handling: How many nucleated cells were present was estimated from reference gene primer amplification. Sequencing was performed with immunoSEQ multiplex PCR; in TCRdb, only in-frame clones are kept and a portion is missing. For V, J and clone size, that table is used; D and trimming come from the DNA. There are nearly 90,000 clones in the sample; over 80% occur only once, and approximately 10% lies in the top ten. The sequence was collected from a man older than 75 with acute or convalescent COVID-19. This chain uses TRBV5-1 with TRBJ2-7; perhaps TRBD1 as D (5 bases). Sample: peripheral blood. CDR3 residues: CASSLNAAGQSYEQYF. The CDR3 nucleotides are TGCGCCAGCAGCTTGAATGCGGCAGGGCAATCCTACGAGCAGTACTTC.